This T cell receptor beta chain came from a study of blood T cells in healthy people across ages. A note on this clonotype: Its antigen is unknown.

Isolated per sample were at least 6 million PBMCs. General study findings and limits: Estimates based on one million T cells were treated as lower bounds.

V dropped 4 bases and J dropped 0; count of bases not matched to a gene: 7. CDR3 length equals 15 residues. The germline gives CDR1 SGHRS, CDR2 YFSETQ. It was with a sample-barcoded 5' primer and a J-beta primer mix that a second PCR of roughly 6 to 12 cycles was run. Per sample, CDR3-containing paired-end reads numbered at least 2.5 million. Via MiXCR, TCRdb re-called the 5' RACE reads, giving one row per CDR3 protein. The sample records some 790,000 distinct CDR3 sequences, 29% being singletons. Sequenced: blood. V gene TRBV5-1 combines with J gene TRBJ2-7, with 7 positions matching TRBD1. This sequence originates from a woman aged 80 or older in good health. CDR3 amino acids: CASSTRDSSSYEQYF. The CDR3 nucleotides are TGCGCCAGCAGCACCAGGGACAGTAGCTCCTACGAGCAGTACTTC.